This TCR beta chain appears in the sequencing data of a study of T cells in Graves' hyperthyroidism and ophthalmopathy. The source material, RNA transcripts, was used to amplify TCR beta CDR3 regions. First-round RT-PCR targeting the TCR CDR3 was performed with the HTBI primer set. TCRdb independently ran MiXCR on the multiplex PCR reads; one entry per CDR3 protein. The repertoire includes about 300,000 distinct CDR3 sequences, around a sixth of them detected once, and approximately 33% sits in the top ten. In patients aged 18 to 65, hyperthyroidism was newly diagnosed, with duration under 2 months. The CDR3 totals 12 residues. V was clipped by 1 base and J by 7 bases, with 8 bases between them. Germline CDR1 and CDR2: LGHDT and YNNKEL (reference sequence).

The clonotype comes from a man aged 25-45 years with Graves' hyperthyroidism. The gene calls are TRBV3-1 and TRBJ2-7; no clear D. Sequencing was carried out using blood. CDR3 coding DNA: TGTGCCAGCAGCCAAGCTTTGGGAGAGCAGTACTTC. Protein sequence: CASSQALGEQYF.